This T cell receptor (beta chain) was profiled in a study of graft-versus-host responses after intestinal transplantation. The repertoire was sequenced with immunoSEQ multiplex PCR; TCRdb's copy has only in-frame clones and lacks some. The data show approximately 86,000 clones, roughly 91% seen once. Germline lookup yields CDR1 MGHDK and CDR2 SYGVNS. V trimming: 6 bases; J trimming: 3 bases; junction bases outside the gene matches: 7. This CDR3 has 15 amino acids. Of note for this clone: Its antigen is unknown.

The genes are TRBV25-1 and TRBJ1-3, with TRBD1 matching 8 bases. Sequenced material: unstimulated CD4+ T cells sorted from spleen or lymph node cells, taken before intestinal transplant. The TCR comes from a human donor who received an intestinal transplant. The CDR3 protein is CASSRQGIFGNTIYF. Here the CDR3 DNA reads TGTGCCAGCAGCAGACAGGGGATCTTTGGAAACACCATATATTTT.